Shown below are 29 T cell receptor beta chains from a single sample sequenced in a study of tumour-infiltrating T cells in Burkitt lymphoma. Only in-frame clones appear in the TCRdb table, and some are missing; sequencing was by immunoSEQ multiplex PCR. The sample consists of several hundred clones, about 15% of them appearing once. Material for sequencing was tumor tissue. These receptors came from a human donor with Burkitt lymphoma.

This clone is a singleton in its sample. V and J are TRBV6-5 and TRBJ1-1; a weak D match, TRBD1 (5 bases). V lost 5 bases to trimming and J lost 5 bases, with 15 bases between them. CDR3 length: 14 amino acids. Germline values: CDR1 MNHEY, CDR2 SVGAGI. CDR3 loop: CASSPSGGKTEAFF. CDR3 nucleotide sequence: TGTGCCAGCAGTCCTTCGGGGGGAAAAACTGAAGCTTTCTTT.

This clone was picked up a small number of times. V and J are TRBV2 and TRBJ2-3; D is perhaps TRBD2 (6 bases). Germline V gene data show CDR1 as SNHLY and CDR2 as FYNNEI. Trimming pared 8 bases from V and 1 base from J, leaving 10 bases between. The CDR3 spans 13 residues. The CDR3 sequence: CASGRGGTDTQYF. DNA of the CDR3: TGTGCCAGCGGGCGGGGTGGCACAGATACGCAGTATTTT.

Only a few counts were recorded for this clone. This chain connects TRBV5-4 to TRBJ2-6; no firm D call. Trimming took 4 bases from V and 0 from J, leaving 2 bases between them. The CDR3 contains 13 residues. Germline V gives CDR1 SGHNT, CDR2 YYREEE (reference sequence). In nucleotides, the CDR3 is TGTGCCAGCAGCCTCTCTGGGGCCAACGTCCTGACTTTC. Its protein product is CASSLSGANVLTF.

V is TRBV27 and J is TRBJ2-3, with TRBD1 as a possible D gene (6 bases). The CDR3 covers 16 residues. V was pared by 5 bases and J by 2 bases, with 17 bases between. From germline, CDR1 is MNHEY and CDR2 SMNVEV (reference sequence). CDR3 residues: CASSPGTTYYTDTQYF. The CDR3 nucleotides are TGTGCCAGCAGTCCCGGGACAACATATTACACAGATACGCAGTATTTT.

V gene TRBV27 combines with J gene TRBJ1-1; tentative D call: TRBD1 (5 bases). V was cut by 6 bases and J by 1 base, with 9 bases left in between. CDR1 and CDR2 from the germline V gene are MNHEY and SMNVEV (reference sequence). This CDR3 spans 13 amino acids. CDR3 sequence (DNA): TGTGCCAGCAGGCTCGGGGGGAACACTGAAGCTTTCTTT. Protein: CASRLGGNTEAFF.

This clone was counted between two and nine times. J is TRBJ2-1 and V is TRBV7-8; tentative D call: TRBD2 (6 bases). The CDR3 covers 12 residues. Germline loops: CDR1 SGHVS, CDR2 FQNEAQ. Deletions cut 1 base from V and 11 bases from J, with 9 bases between. The CDR3 here is CASSLVGTQQFF. In DNA form, the CDR3 reads TGTGCCAGCAGCTTAGTGGGGACTCAGCAGTTCTTC.

The chain uses TRBV6-1 and TRBJ2-2; the match to TRBD2 covers 7 bases. Trimming cost V 1 base and J 5 bases; bases outside gene matches: 4. Germline lookup yields CDR1 MNHNS and CDR2 SASEGT. The CDR3 is 15 residues long. CDR3 amino acids: CASSEGWGGTGELFF. The CDR3 DNA is TGTGCCAGCAGTGAAGGCTGGGGAGGGACCGGGGAGCTGTTTTTT.

For this clone: The CDR3 does not close with the conserved phenylalanine or tryptophan, likely indicating a read error. V usage is TRBV6-5 and J usage is TRBJ1-3; weak D call: TRBD1 (5 bases). V shed 11 bases and J shed 2 bases, with 10 bases lying between them. The length of the CDR3 is 12 residues. The V gene's germline CDR1 is MNHEY and CDR2 SVGAGI. In DNA form, the CDR3 reads TGTGCCTCTCAGGGCGCTGGAAACACCATATATGTT. Translating it yields CASQGAGNTIYV.

This clone was seen a handful of times. V and J are TRBV15 and TRBJ2-5; no reliable D call. The V gene lost 5 bases and the J gene lost 5 bases, with 18 bases spanning the gap. The CDR3 has 15 residues. In germline, CDR1 is LNHNV, CDR2 YYDKDF (reference sequence). This chain's CDR3 is CATSPDNSLGETQYF. CDR3 in DNA: TGTGCCACCAGCCCTGATAACAGCCTAGGGGAGACCCAGTACTTC.

A few counts support this clone. V gene TRBV5-1 combines with J gene TRBJ2-1, with TRBD1 matching over 9 bases. V lost 1 base and J lost 4; bases outside the gene matches: 3. The length of the CDR3 is 15 residues. Germline lookup yields CDR1 SGHRS and CDR2 YFSETQ. The DNA of the CDR3 is TGCGCCAGCAGCTTGACAGGGGGCTCGTACAATGAGCAGTTCTTC. This sequence encodes CASSLTGGSYNEQFF.

On this clone itself: The same CDR3 is also encoded by other DNA sequences in this sample. The gene calls are TRBV2 and TRBJ2-1; D might be TRBD1 or TRBD2, each matching 5 bases. The CDR3 has 16 amino acids. CDR1 and CDR2 from the germline V gene are SNHLY and FYNNEI. Trimming removed 1 base at V and 5 bases at J, with 15 bases between. For the CDR3, the DNA is TGTGCCAGCAGTGAAGATGCCGGGACGGGCAACAATGAGCAGTTCTTC. It is translated as CASSEDAGTGNNEQFF.

The chain carries TRBV27 and TRBJ2-7, with no clear D. The CDR3 is 13 amino acids. Germline V gene data show CDR1 as MNHEY and CDR2 as SMNVEV (reference sequence). Trimming took 3 bases from V and 2 from J, leaving 8 bases between them. The CDR3 sequence: CASSFSTAYEQYF. The CDR3 DNA reads TGTGCCAGCAGTTTTTCGACGGCCTACGAGCAGTACTTC.

The chain is built from TRBV18 and TRBJ2-3; no reliable D call. Germline values: CDR1 KGHSH, CDR2 LQKENI. This CDR3 spans 11 amino acids. Trimming took 6 bases from V and 2 from J, leaving 3 bases between them. The CDR3 DNA reads TGTGCCAGCTCGACCACAGATACGCAGTATTTT. This gives the protein CASSTTDTQYF.

J is TRBJ1-1 and V is TRBV19, with D tentatively TRBD1 (6 bases). Germline CDR1 and CDR2: LNHDA and SQIVND (reference sequence). Trimming removed 8 bases from V and 5 bases from J, with 24 bases in between. The CDR3 totals 16 residues. This CDR3 is CASSLGRTWGQTEAFF. CDR3 nucleotides: TGTGCCAGTTCCCTTGGCAGGACGTGGGGGCAGACTGAAGCTTTCTTT.

The chain employs TRBV7-9 and TRBJ2-1; TRBD1 matches 7 bases. The CDR3 has 15 amino acids. Per the germline V gene, CDR1 is SEHNR and CDR2 is FQNEAQ (reference sequence). Germline trimming cut 2 bases from V and 8 bases from J; bases unmatched to any gene: 9. As DNA, the CDR3 is TGTGCCAGCAGCTTAAGACAGGGTAATAAGGATGAGCAGTTCTTC. This sequence encodes CASSLRQGNKDEQFF.

The chain employs TRBV11-3 and TRBJ2-1; 11 bases fit TRBD2. Germline trimming cut 4 bases from V and 4 bases from J; bases unmatched to any gene: 6. CDR1 is SGHNT and CDR2 is YENEEA in the germline V gene. This CDR3 has 16 amino acids. DNA for the CDR3: TGTGCCAGCAGCTGGGCCGGGACTAGCGGTTACAATGAGCAGTTCTTC. It codes for CASSWAGTSGYNEQFF.

This rearrangement joins TRBV9 to TRBJ2-7, with 9 bases aligning to TRBD1. Germline V gene data show CDR1 as SGDLS and CDR2 as YYNGEE. V trimming: 0 bases; J trimming: 3 bases; junction bases outside the gene matches: 1. This CDR3 spans 14 amino acids. CDR3 protein: CASSVGTGDYEQYF. In nucleotides, the CDR3 is TGTGCCAGCAGCGTAGGGACAGGGGACTACGAGCAGTACTTC.

The J gene is TRBJ1-1, the V gene TRBV7-6, with 8 bases that match TRBD1. V lost 4 bases and J lost 0; bases outside the gene matches: 7. The V gene's germline CDR1 is SGHVS and CDR2 FNYEAQ. The CDR3 length is 16 residues. CDR3 sequence (DNA): TGTGCCAGCAGCTCATGGACAGGGAATATGAACACTGAAGCTTTCTTT. Amino acids: CASSSWTGNMNTEAFF.

This clone showed up just a few times. J is TRBJ2-1 and V is TRBV6-1; D might be TRBD1 (6 bases). CDR3 length: 13 residues. Between the trimmed V and J ends, which lost 6 bases and 4 bases, there was a span of 10 bases. Germline assignment: CDR1 MNHNS and CDR2 SASEGT. Here the CDR3 DNA reads TGTGCCAGCAGACAGGGCCTGTACAATGAGCAGTTCTTC. Translation: CASRQGLYNEQFF.

The V and J genes are TRBV28 and TRBJ1-2; D gene ambiguous. Trimming shortened V by 7 bases and J by 7 bases, and 13 bases separated the two germline ends. CDR1 and CDR2 from the germline V gene are MDHEN and SYDVKM. There are 12 residues in the CDR3. CDR3 region: CASTQRYSGYTF. The CDR3 DNA is TGTGCCAGCACTCAGAGATATAGTGGCTACACCTTC.

This clone was counted a few times. This chain uses TRBV5-8 with TRBJ2-1; a weak D match, TRBD2 (5 bases). The germline gives CDR1 SGHTS, CDR2 YDEGEE. The CDR3 is 15 residues long. Between the trimmed V and J ends, which lost 6 bases and 6 bases, there was a span of 19 bases. Written as DNA, the CDR3 is TGTGCCAGCATCTACCCGGGGTGGTCGGCCAATGAGCAGTTCTTC. As protein: CASIYPGWSANEQFF.

There are a few counts of this clone. The chain links TRBV7-9 to TRBJ2-5; TRBD2 aligns across 8 bases. Germline assignment: CDR1 SEHNR and CDR2 FQNEAQ (reference sequence). The CDR3 has 14 amino acids. Germline trimming cut 3 bases from V and 5 bases from J; bases unmatched to any gene: 5. CDR3 in DNA: TGTGCCAGCAGCTTCGCGGGAGGTACGGAGACCCAGTACTTC. It is translated as CASSFAGGTETQYF. The complete variable domain, with remaining parts taken from reference TRBV7-9 and TRBJ2-5, reads DTGVSQNPRHKITKRGQNVTFRCDPISEHNRLYWYRQTLGQGPEFLTYFQNEAQLEKSRLLSDRFSAERPKGSFSTLEIQRTEQGDSAMYLCASSFAGGTETQYFGPGTRLLVL.

There are a few counts of this clone. The V and J genes are TRBV11-1 and TRBJ2-3, with 9 nucleotides matching TRBD2. CDR3 length: 16 amino acids. V dropped 0 bases and J dropped 2; count of bases not matched to a gene: 3. The germline V gene encodes CDR1 SGHAT and CDR2 FQDESV (reference sequence). This CDR3 is CASSLATSGHTDTQYF. The CDR3 DNA is TGTGCCAGCAGCTTAGCTACTAGCGGGCACACAGATACGCAGTATTTT.

V is TRBV5-1 and J is TRBJ2-7, with D tentatively TRBD1 or TRBD2 (6 bases each). The germline V gene encodes CDR1 SGHRS and CDR2 YFSETQ. V dropped 4 bases and J dropped 7 bases, with 18 bases sitting between them. The CDR3 is 14 amino acids. CDR3 in DNA: TGCGCCAGCAGCCCCCCCCCAGGGGCGGGAGAGCAGTACTTC. Translation: CASSPPPGAGEQYF.

This chain uses TRBV12-5 with TRBJ2-1; unclear D gene. The CDR3 length is 11 residues. The V end was cut by 0 bases, the J end by 7 bases, with 1 base between. Germline-derived CDR1 and CDR2 are LGHNT and FRNRAP. In DNA form, the CDR3 reads TGTGCTAGTGGTTTGGTTAATGAGCAGTTCTTC. Translating it yields CASGLVNEQFF.

The chain links TRBV6-6 to TRBJ2-5; no firm D call. CDR1 MNHNY and CDR2 SVGAGI come from the germline V gene (reference sequence). Deletions cut 4 bases from V and 4 bases from J, with 4 bases between. CDR3 length equals 11 residues. CDR3 nucleotide sequence: TGTGCCAGCAGTTTTACAGAGACCCAGTACTTC. Protein sequence: CASSFTETQYF.

The chain is built from TRBV6-5 and TRBJ1-3; D is perhaps TRBD1 (5 bases). Trimming pared 4 bases from V and 0 bases from J, leaving 13 bases between. Germline values: CDR1 MNHEY, CDR2 SVGAGI. CDR3 length: 16 residues. This CDR3 reads CASSSQALGSGNTIYF. CDR3 nucleotides: TGTGCCAGCAGTTCACAGGCCCTGGGCTCTGGAAACACCATATATTTT.

CDR3 amino acids: CASSFGSGPRGYTF. DNA of the CDR3: TGTGCCAGCAGCTTCGGCTCAGGGCCTCGTGGCTACACCTTC. This chain connects TRBV7-9 to TRBJ1-2; D might be TRBD1 (5 bases). V lost 3 bases and J 7 bases, leaving 15 bases between the germline ends. This CDR3 is 14 amino acids long. The V gene's germline CDR1 is SEHNR and CDR2 FQNEAQ (reference sequence).

The rearrangement joins TRBV30 to TRBJ2-3, with 7 positions matching TRBD2. Trimming removed 3 bases from V and 5 bases from J; junction bases left unmatched: 11. Per germline, CDR1 GTSNPN and CDR2 SVGIG (reference sequence). The CDR3 totals 15 residues. CDR3 in DNA: TGTGCCTGGAGCACGGGGCGGGAGCAAGAAGATACGCAGTATTTT. Its protein is CAWSTGREQEDTQYF.